The clone carrying this T cell receptor beta chain was observed a handful of times. This sample is drawn from a study of blood T cell repertoires in COVID-19. About the study: Whether acute or convalescent, the COVID-19 samples came from the United States, Italy and Spain. The cDNA or gDNA used as material had been derived from T cells, B-cell-depleted T cells, or PBMCs.

Original methodology: Reference gene primer amplification gave nucleated cell count estimates. Assay used: immunoSEQ multiplex PCR; TCRdb lists only in-frame clones, some missing. V and J calls and clone size come straight from that table; D and trimming were deduced from the DNA. The sample records about 74,000 clones, roughly nine tenths being singletons. Germline CDR1 SGHNT, CDR2 YYREEE (reference sequence). V was pared by 5 bases and J by 6 bases, with 2 bases of the junction left unmatched. The CDR3 sequence is 13 residues long. This clonotype was obtained from a man between 45 and 60 years old with acute or convalescent COVID-19. The sample taken for sequencing was peripheral blood. The V call is TRBV5-4, the J call TRBJ2-2; 9 nucleotides match TRBD1. CDR3 in DNA: TGTGCCAGCAGGCGGACAGGGGCCGGGGAGCTGTTTTTT. Its translation: CASRRTGAGELFF.